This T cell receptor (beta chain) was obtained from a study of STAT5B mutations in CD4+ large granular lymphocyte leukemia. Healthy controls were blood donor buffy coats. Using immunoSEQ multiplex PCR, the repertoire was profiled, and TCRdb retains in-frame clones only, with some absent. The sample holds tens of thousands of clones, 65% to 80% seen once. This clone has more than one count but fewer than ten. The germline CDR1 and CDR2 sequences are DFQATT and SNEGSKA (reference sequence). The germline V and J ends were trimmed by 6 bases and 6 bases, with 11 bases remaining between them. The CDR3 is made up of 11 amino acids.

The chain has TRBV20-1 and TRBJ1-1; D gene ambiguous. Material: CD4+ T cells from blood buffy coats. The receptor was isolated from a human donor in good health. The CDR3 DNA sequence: TGCAGTGCGGAGAGGACTTCTGAAGCTTTCTTT. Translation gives CSAERTSEAFF.